This TCR beta chain was sequenced for a study of neurological immune-mediated disorders. Germline V gene data show CDR1 as SGHTA and CDR2 as FQGNSA. This CDR3 has 14 residues. V was clipped by 2 bases and J by 3 bases, with 10 bases between them. TCRdb used MiXCR to reprocess the 5' RACE reads, holding one entry per CDR3 protein. The sample holds approximately 30,000 distinct CDR3 sequences, 5.5% to 7% seen once. Study-level findings and limits: Across subjects, no CDR3 amino acid sequence appeared in expanded clones of more than one subject, a finding that suggested private repertoires in all groups. Multiple sclerosis was found to have the least TCR clonal expansion, below healthy controls, and HTLV-1-associated myelopathy the most.

This clonotype was detected ten times or more. Its specificity is unknown. The V gene is TRBV7-2, the J gene TRBJ2-5; D gene unclear. The TCR was taken from a woman between 50 and 59 years old in good health. Sequenced sample: CD4+ T cells from blood. In nucleotides, the CDR3 is TGTGCCAGCAGCTTAAGTTCGGCAGAAGAGACCCAGTACTTC. Protein: CASSLSSAEETQYF.